This record looks at one TCR beta chain sequence and its context. No antigen is known for it. The data are from a study of OX40 agonist ivuxolimab in advanced cancers. Study information: It was ivuxolimab, an agonistic anti-OX40 (CD134) antibody, that patients were treated with. Patients got intravenous ivuxolimab at 0.01 to 10 mg/kg every 2 weeks. Study-level results: Averaged across samples, CD8+ T cells carried more expanded clones than CD4+ did.

Sequencing used immunoSEQ multiplex PCR; TCRdb keeps in-frame clones, though not all of them. The sample includes around 76,000 clones, roughly 90% of them seen just once. People who had autoimmune disease history or systemic immunosuppression were excluded. This TCR derives from an adult with an advanced solid tumor such as melanoma, head and neck, liver or kidney cancer. The starting material was CD4+ or CD8+ T cells sorted from blood, obtained in a trial of the OX40 agonist ivuxolimab.

In DNA, the CDR3 is TGCGCCAGCAGCTTGCAGGGGGCTGTGACCCAGTACTTC. Translated, it gives CASSLQGAVTQYF. V gene TRBV5-1 combines with J gene TRBJ2-5; 8 bases agree with TRBD1. The junction had 3 bases not matched to a gene; V was cut back by 1 base and J by 7 bases. Germline values: CDR1 SGHRS, CDR2 YFSETQ. The CDR3 contains 13 residues.